The 31 T cell receptor beta chains below were found in one sample sequenced in a study of cytomegalovirus exposure and HLA in healthy donors (dated by TCRdb to 2016 to 2017). Libraries came from the immunoSEQ multiplex PCR assay. For the multiplex PCR, a mixture combining 60 forward primers for TCR Vbeta segments and 13 reverse primers for TCR Jbeta segments was used. Here the immuneACCESS table is served through TCRdb, limited to in-frame sequences with V and J called. Missing clones are a known gap in these copies; in checked studies unresolved V genes cover under half, and the rest lacks a known reason. This sample lists about 170,000 clones; 80% to 90% were detected once. About 2.1% of the sample goes to the ten largest clones. The sample was PBMCs. The receptors derive from a woman younger than 30 in good health and CMV-seronegative.

This clone was seen a few times. V and J are TRBV5-1 and TRBJ2-1; 11 bases line up with TRBD2. The CDR3 runs 15 residues. J lost 5 bases, V lost 4 bases, and 5 bases had no gene match. CDR1 and CDR2 (germline): SGHRS, YFSETQ. The DNA for the CDR3 is TGCGCCAGCAGCCCGGGACTAGCGGTAAACAATGAGCAGTTCTTC. This codes for CASSPGLAVNNEQFF.

This clone was detected a few times. This sequence joins TRBV10-3 and TRBJ2-2; 7 nucleotides agree with TRBD1. The CDR3 contains 15 residues. Germline trimming cut 0 bases from V and 4 bases from J; bases unmatched to any gene: 2. CDR1 is ENHRY and CDR2 is SYGVKD in the germline V gene. In DNA form, the CDR3 reads TGTGCCATCAGTGAGTCGGGACAGAGCACCGGGGAGCTGTTTTTT. As protein: CAISESGQSTGELFF.

The rearrangement joins TRBV6-6 to TRBJ1-6, with a possible D match to TRBD1 (5 bases). Germline V gene sequence: CDR1 MNHNY, CDR2 SVGAGI (reference sequence). V was trimmed by 2 bases and J by 10 bases, leaving 6 bases between them. The CDR3 runs 12 residues. The chain's CDR3 is CASSYRGSPLHF. The CDR3 region has the DNA TGTGCCAGCAGTTACAGGGGCTCACCCCTCCACTTT.

V gene TRBV28 combines with J gene TRBJ2-3; weak D call: TRBD2 (5 bases). V was pared by 2 bases and J by 4 bases, with 16 bases between. The germline CDR1 and CDR2 sequences are MDHEN and SYDVKM. This CDR3 spans 16 amino acids. CDR3 loop: CASSLSRVPGADTQYF. CDR3 nucleotide sequence: TGTGCCAGCAGTTTAAGCCGGGTCCCCGGGGCAGATACGCAGTATTTT. The whole variable domain, remainder taken from reference TRBV28 and TRBJ2-3, is DVKVTQSSRYLVKRTGEKVFLECVQDMDHENMFWYRQDPGLGLRLIYFSYDVKMKEKGDIPEGYSVSREKKERFSLILESASTNQTSMYLCASSLSRVPGADTQYFGPGTRLTVL.

This clone has only one observation. The chain combines TRBV2 with TRBJ2-7; tentative D call: TRBD2 (5 bases). This CDR3 region has 16 residues. The germline V gene has CDR1 SNHLY and CDR2 FYNNEI. The germline V and J ends were trimmed by 7 bases and 3 bases, with 22 bases remaining between them. The CDR3 loop is CASTAPGSERDYEQYF. CDR3 DNA: TGTGCCAGCACCGCCCCGGGATCCGAAAGGGACTACGAGCAGTACTTC.

The chain uses TRBV9 and TRBJ2-2, with 13 bases aligning to TRBD2. V dropped 4 bases and J dropped 3; count of bases not matched to a gene: 9. The CDR3 runs 18 residues. Germline CDR1 reads SGDLS; CDR2 reads YYNGEE. CDR3 loop: CASSPRTSGSFYTGELFF. The CDR3 bases are TGTGCCAGCAGCCCTAGGACTAGCGGGAGTTTCTACACCGGGGAGCTGTTTTTT. Drawing the rest from reference TRBV9 and TRBJ2-2, the complete variable domain is DSGVTQTPKHLITATGQRVTLRCSPRSGDLSVYWYQQSLDQGLQFLIQYYNGEERAKGNILERFSAQQFPDLHSELNLSSLELGDSALYFCASSPRTSGSFYTGELFFGEGSRLTVL.

The genes are TRBV5-4 and TRBJ1-2; tentative D call: TRBD1 (5 bases). With 1 base removed from V and 6 bases from J, the gap between germline ends came to 16 bases. The CDR3 covers 15 residues. Germline V gives CDR1 SGHNT, CDR2 YYREEE (reference sequence). CDR3: CASSLRVAAGNGYTF. In DNA, the CDR3 is TGTGCCAGCAGCTTGAGAGTTGCGGCAGGGAATGGCTACACCTTC.

This chain joins TRBV7-8 and TRBJ2-7; 11 positions agree with TRBD2. V was pared by 4 bases and J by 2 bases, with 4 bases of the junction left unmatched. The germline CDR1 and CDR2 sequences are SGHVS and FQNEAQ. This CDR3 has 15 residues. DNA of the CDR3: TGTGCCAGCAGCTCCTCGACTAGCGGGACCTACGAGCAGTACTTC. Its protein is CASSSSTSGTYEQYF.

The genes are TRBV19 and TRBJ2-2; tentatively, D is TRBD2 (6 bases). This CDR3 comprises 16 residues. V was trimmed by 4 bases and J by 2 bases, leaving 14 bases between them. Per germline, CDR1 LNHDA and CDR2 SQIVND (reference sequence). In nucleotides, the CDR3 is TGTGCCAGTAGTACTCCCATGGGACTTAACACCGGGGAGCTGTTTTTT. It is translated as CASSTPMGLNTGELFF.

This chain links TRBV28 with TRBJ2-7, with 11 bases aligning to TRBD1. The CDR3 has 15 residues. V trimming: 5 bases; J trimming: 4 bases; junction bases outside the gene matches: 7. Germline CDR1 reads MDHEN; CDR2 reads SYDVKM. CDR3 sequence reads: CASSRAGTGGYEQYF. CDR3 DNA sequence: TGTGCCAGCAGTCGCGCCGGGACAGGGGGATACGAGCAGTACTTC.

This chain connects TRBV7-3 to TRBJ2-2; maybe TRBD1 (6 bases). Germline V gives CDR1 SGHTA, CDR2 FQGTGA. Trimming pared 6 bases from V and 5 bases from J, leaving 16 bases between. The CDR3 consists of 15 residues. For the CDR3, the DNA is TGTGCCAGCAGTTTACAGGGTTCTGGGACCGGGGAGCTGTTTTTT. Protein product: CASSLQGSGTGELFF. The entire variable domain, with the rest obtained from reference TRBV7-3 and TRBJ2-2, is as follows: GAGVSQTPSNKVTEKGKYVELRCDPISGHTALYWYRQSLGQGPEFLIYFQGTGAADDSGLPNDRFFAVRPEGSVSTLKIQRTERGDSAVYLCASSLQGSGTGELFFGEGSRLTVL.

The rearrangement links TRBV28 to TRBJ2-4; TRBD1 might be the D (7 bases). The CDR3 sequence is 17 residues long. Trimming left V 5 bases short and J 0 bases short, with 17 bases between. Germline values: CDR1 MDHEN, CDR2 SYDVKM. The CDR3 is CASSTLGQGGAKNIQYF. The CDR3 nucleotides are TGTGCCAGCAGTACCTTAGGGCAGGGGGGAGCCAAAAACATTCAGTACTTC.

This chain joins TRBV5-6 and TRBJ1-2, with 12 positions matching TRBD1. The CDR3 contains 16 residues. CDR1 and CDR2 (germline): SGHDT, YYEEEE. J was trimmed by 4 bases and V by 3 bases; bases with no gene match: 7. CDR3 DNA: TGTGCCAGCAGCTACGGGACAGGGGGCGCCGGCTATGGCTACACCTTC. It specifies CASSYGTGGAGYGYTF.

The chain is built from TRBV2 and TRBJ2-7; unclear D gene. The V gene's germline CDR1 is SNHLY and CDR2 FYNNEI. CDR3 size: 13 residues. V dropped 6 bases and J dropped 2 bases, with 11 bases sitting between them. This CDR3 reads CASSSDLTYEQYF. CDR3 bases: TGTGCCAGCAGCTCAGACTTGACCTACGAGCAGTACTTC.

CDR3 loop: CASSQVQILAGGYNEQFF. In nucleotides, the CDR3 is TGTGCCAGCAGCCAAGTACAAATTCTAGCGGGGGGCTACAATGAGCAGTTCTTC. This chain links TRBV4-2 with TRBJ2-1; 11 nucleotides line up with TRBD2. From germline, CDR1 is LGHNA and CDR2 YNFKEQ. The CDR3 has 18 residues. Losses at the gene ends were 1 base for V and 3 bases for J; bases not matched to a gene: 8.

The chain employs TRBV7-7 and TRBJ2-7; 9 positions match TRBD1. The CDR3 runs 15 residues. Germline V lookup: CDR1 SSHAT, CDR2 FNYEAQ (reference sequence). V was clipped by 5 bases and J by 0 bases; unmatched bases: 5. CDR3 region: CASSSGTGTSYEQYF. CDR3 sequence (DNA): TGTGCCAGCAGCAGCGGGACAGGGACCTCCTACGAGCAGTACTTC.

The rearrangement links TRBV30 to TRBJ2-1; 10 bases align to TRBD2. J was trimmed by 5 bases and V by 0 bases; bases with no gene match: 4. The CDR3 is 15 amino acids. Germline values: CDR1 GTSNPN, CDR2 SVGIG (reference sequence). The chain's CDR3 is CAWSVRLAGNNEQFF. The CDR3 DNA is TGTGCCTGGAGTGTTAGACTAGCGGGTAACAATGAGCAGTTCTTC.

A few counts support this clone. J is TRBJ2-7 and V is TRBV28; TRBD2 agrees at 8 bases. Losses at the gene ends were 5 bases for V and 4 bases for J; bases not matched to a gene: 10. CDR1 MDHEN and CDR2 SYDVKM come from the germline V gene. The CDR3 runs to 15 residues. The CDR3 here is CASSPPGGDIYEQYF. DNA for the CDR3: TGTGCCAGCAGTCCCCCCGGGGGGGACATTTACGAGCAGTACTTC.

The chain employs TRBV18 and TRBJ1-1; a possible D gene is TRBD1 (6 bases). There are 15 residues in the CDR3. Trimming removed 4 bases at V and 2 bases at J, with 14 bases between. Per the germline V gene, CDR1 is KGHSH and CDR2 is LQKENI. The CDR3 here is CASSQSRGANTEAFF. DNA of the CDR3: TGTGCCAGCTCACAGTCGCGGGGGGCCAACACTGAAGCTTTCTTT.

The gene calls are TRBV6-6 and TRBJ1-6; TRBD1 aligns across 7 bases. This CDR3 spans 15 amino acids. Germline CDR1 and CDR2: MNHNY and SVGAGI (reference sequence). The junction had 10 bases not matched to a gene; V was cut back by 7 bases and J by 7 bases. This CDR3 reads CASTREDRTNSPLHF. CDR3 DNA sequence: TGTGCCAGCACCCGAGAGGACAGGACCAATTCACCCCTCCACTTT.

The CDR3, as DNA: TGTGCCAGCAGCTCCCGGACAGGGCTGAATGAAGCTTTCTTT. Its translation: CASSSRTGLNEAFF. The genes are TRBV7-2 and TRBJ1-1; TRBD1 matches at 8 bases. The germline CDR1 and CDR2 sequences are SGHTA and FQGNSA. V was pared by 4 bases and J by 7 bases, with 8 bases of the junction left unmatched. CDR3 length: 14 amino acids.

J is TRBJ1-5 and V is TRBV15, with a weak D call TRBD1 (5 bases). This CDR3 contains 12 residues. From germline, CDR1 is LNHNV and CDR2 YYDKDF (reference sequence). V dropped 0 bases and J dropped 9 bases, with 6 bases sitting between them. The CDR3 DNA reads as TGTGCCACCAGCAGAGAGCAGGGGCCCCAGCATTTT. Protein product: CATSREQGPQHF.

V usage is TRBV5-5 and J usage is TRBJ2-2, with a weak D call TRBD1 (5 bases). V was cut by 3 bases and J by 4 bases, with 16 bases left in between. From germline, CDR1 is SGHKS and CDR2 YYEKEE (reference sequence). The length of the CDR3 is 16 residues. CDR3 loop: CASSYTGRGFTGELFF. The CDR3 coding sequence is TGTGCCAGCAGCTATACAGGAAGGGGTTTCACCGGGGAGCTGTTTTTT.

This clone came up a few times. The chain carries TRBV27 and TRBJ2-1; 12 nucleotides line up with TRBD1. The CDR3 runs 16 residues. V dropped 7 bases and J dropped 8; count of bases not matched to a gene: 12. Germline V lookup: CDR1 MNHEY, CDR2 SMNVEV (reference sequence). CDR3 in DNA: TGTGCCAGCACCTCTCTGATGGGACAGGGGGCCTATGAGCAGTTCTTC. It codes for CASTSLMGQGAYEQFF.

As to this clone: At one end, the junction sequence differs from germline, possibly due to a read error. The chain carries TRBV7-9 and TRBJ2-1; TRBD2 matches 11 bases. CDR3 size: 17 residues. Germline CDR1 and CDR2: SEHNR and FQNEAQ (reference sequence). CDR3 protein: CSSSLRSGGASYNEQFF. Written as DNA, the CDR3 is TGTTCCAGCAGCTTACGTAGCGGGGGGGCGTCCTACAATGAGCAGTTCTTC.

This chain uses TRBV6-1 with TRBJ2-7; 7 positions agree with TRBD1. Germline assignment: CDR1 MNHNS and CDR2 SASEGT. This CDR3 region has 17 residues. Trimming at V came to 2 bases and at J to 6 bases, leaving 16 bases not matched to a gene. The CDR3 DNA reads as TGTGCCAGCAGTGAATACAACAGGGGTACACAAGATACCGAGCAGTACTTC. Protein: CASSEYNRGTQDTEQYF.

This clone was seen only a few times. The rearrangement links TRBV5-1 to TRBJ2-7; 9 bases agree with TRBD2. Germline V gene data show CDR1 as SGHRS and CDR2 as YFSETQ. V trimming: 0 bases; J trimming: 5 bases; junction bases outside the gene matches: 9. The CDR3 runs to 16 residues. The CDR3 DNA is TGCGCCAGCAGCTTGGCTGGCACTAGCGGGCTCAACGAGCAGTACTTC. Translated, it gives CASSLAGTSGLNEQYF. Drawing the rest from reference TRBV5-1 and TRBJ2-7, the complete variable domain is KAGVTQTPRYLIKTRGQQVTLSCSPISGHRSVSWYQQTPGQGLQFLFEYFSETQRNKGNFPGRFSGRQFSNSRSEMNVSTLELGDSALYLCASSLAGTSGLNEQYFGPGTRLTVT.

CDR3 sequence: CASGLGLVGYNEQFF. In nucleotides, the CDR3 is TGTGCCAGCGGACTTGGACTAGTTGGCTACAATGAGCAGTTCTTC. This chain joins TRBV9 and TRBJ2-1; 7 nucleotides align to TRBD2. This CDR3 has 15 amino acids. In germline, CDR1 is SGDLS, CDR2 YYNGEE. Unmatched junction bases numbered 10, after V lost 7 bases and J lost 3 bases.

This clone was found once. The rearrangement uses TRBV11-2 and TRBJ1-3, with D possibly TRBD1 on 6 matching bases. The CDR3 is made up of 15 amino acids. Germline assignment: CDR1 SGHAT and CDR2 FQNNGV. The V end lost 2 bases, the J end lost 4 bases, and 12 bases lay between the germline ends. The CDR3 is CASSLTRTDGNTIYF. The CDR3 coding sequence is TGTGCCAGCAGCTTAACCAGGACAGACGGAAACACCATATATTTT. Complete variable domain (other parts from reference TRBV11-2 and TRBJ1-3): EAGVAQSPRYKIIEKRQSVAFWCNPISGHATLYWYQQILGQGPKLLIQFQNNGVVDDSQLPKDRFSAERLKGVDSTLKIQPAKLEDSAVYLCASSLTRTDGNTIYFGEGSWLTVV.

V gene TRBV7-8 combines with J gene TRBJ2-1, with 10 bases aligning to TRBD2. The CDR3 spans 16 residues. Germline V gene sequence: CDR1 SGHVS, CDR2 FQNEAQ. The V gene end was trimmed by 1 base and the J gene end by 9 bases; junction bases not matched to a gene: 9. The CDR3: CASSLETGTSDGEQFF. DNA of the CDR3: TGTGCCAGCAGCTTAGAGACCGGGACTAGCGATGGTGAGCAGTTCTTC.

J is TRBJ1-5 and V is TRBV7-6, with 8 bases matching TRBD1. The germline gives CDR1 SGHVS, CDR2 FNYEAQ. CDR3 length: 18 amino acids. Trimming took 1 base from V and 5 from J; bases not matched to a gene: 13. The CDR3 protein is CASSLGIGRDRSYQPQHF. In DNA form, the CDR3 reads TGTGCCAGCAGCTTAGGGATCGGCAGGGACAGGAGTTATCAGCCCCAGCATTTT.